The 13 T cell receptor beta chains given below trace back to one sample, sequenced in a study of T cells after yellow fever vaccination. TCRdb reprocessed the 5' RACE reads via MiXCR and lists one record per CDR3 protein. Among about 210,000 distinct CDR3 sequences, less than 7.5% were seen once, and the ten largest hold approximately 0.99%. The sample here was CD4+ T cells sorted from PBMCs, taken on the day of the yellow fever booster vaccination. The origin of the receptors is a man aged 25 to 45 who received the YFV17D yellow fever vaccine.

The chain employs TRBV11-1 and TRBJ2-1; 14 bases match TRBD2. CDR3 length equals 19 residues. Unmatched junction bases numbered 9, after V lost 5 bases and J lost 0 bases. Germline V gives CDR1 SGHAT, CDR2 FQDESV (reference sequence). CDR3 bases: TGTGCCAGCAGCCCCACGGGACTAGCGGGAGTACGCTCCTACAATGAGCAGTTCTTC. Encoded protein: CASSPTGLAGVRSYNEQFF.

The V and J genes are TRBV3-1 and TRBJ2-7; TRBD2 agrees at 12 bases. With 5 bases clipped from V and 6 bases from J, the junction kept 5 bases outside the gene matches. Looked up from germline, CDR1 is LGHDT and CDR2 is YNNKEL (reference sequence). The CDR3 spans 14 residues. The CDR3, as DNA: TGTGCCAGCAGCTCTAGCGGGAGGGCCCGCGAGCAGTACTTC. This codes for CASSSSGRAREQYF.

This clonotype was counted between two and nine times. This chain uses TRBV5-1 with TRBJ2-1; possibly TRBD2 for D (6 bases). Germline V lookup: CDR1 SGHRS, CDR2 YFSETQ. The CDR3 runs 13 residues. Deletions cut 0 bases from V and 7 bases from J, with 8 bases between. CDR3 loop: CASSLERANEQFF. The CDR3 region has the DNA TGCGCCAGCAGCTTGGAGCGGGCGAATGAGCAGTTCTTC. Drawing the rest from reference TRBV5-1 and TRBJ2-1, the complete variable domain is KAGVTQTPRYLIKTRGQQVTLSCSPISGHRSVSWYQQTPGQGLQFLFEYFSETQRNKGNFPGRFSGRQFSNSRSEMNVSTLELGDSALYLCASSLERANEQFFGPGTRLTVL.

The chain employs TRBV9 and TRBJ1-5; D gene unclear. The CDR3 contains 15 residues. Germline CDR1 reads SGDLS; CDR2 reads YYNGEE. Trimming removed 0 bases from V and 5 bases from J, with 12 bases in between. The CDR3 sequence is CASSVGGSPDQPQHF. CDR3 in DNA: TGTGCCAGCAGCGTAGGGGGTTCTCCCGATCAGCCCCAGCATTTT.

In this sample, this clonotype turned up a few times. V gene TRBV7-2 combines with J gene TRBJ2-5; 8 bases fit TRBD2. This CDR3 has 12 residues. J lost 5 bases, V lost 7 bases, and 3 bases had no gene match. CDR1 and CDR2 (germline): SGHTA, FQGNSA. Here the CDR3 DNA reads TGTGCCAGCACCCCGGGGGGGGAGACCCAGTACTTC. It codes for CASTPGGETQYF.

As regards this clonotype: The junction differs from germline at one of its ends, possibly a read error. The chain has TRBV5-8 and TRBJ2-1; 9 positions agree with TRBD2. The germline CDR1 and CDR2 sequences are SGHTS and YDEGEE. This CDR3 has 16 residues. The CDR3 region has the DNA TGTGCCAGCAGTAACAGCGGGAGGACCTCCTACAATGAGCAGATCTTC. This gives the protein CASSNSGRTSYNEQIF.

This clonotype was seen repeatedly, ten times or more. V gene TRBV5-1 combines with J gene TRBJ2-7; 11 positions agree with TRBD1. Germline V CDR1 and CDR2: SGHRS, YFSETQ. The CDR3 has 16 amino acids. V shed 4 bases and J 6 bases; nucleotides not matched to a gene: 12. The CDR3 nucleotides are TGCGCCAGCAGCCGCTGGTATGAGGACAGGGGGCCCGAGCAGTACTTC. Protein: CASSRWYEDRGPEQYF.

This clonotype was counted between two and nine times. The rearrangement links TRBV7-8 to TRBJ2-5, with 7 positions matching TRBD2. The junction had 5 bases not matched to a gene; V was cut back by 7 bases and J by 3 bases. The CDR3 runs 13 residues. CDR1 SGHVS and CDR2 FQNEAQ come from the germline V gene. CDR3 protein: CASTREVKETQYF. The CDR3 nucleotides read TGTGCCAGCACCCGGGAGGTGAAAGAGACCCAGTACTTC.

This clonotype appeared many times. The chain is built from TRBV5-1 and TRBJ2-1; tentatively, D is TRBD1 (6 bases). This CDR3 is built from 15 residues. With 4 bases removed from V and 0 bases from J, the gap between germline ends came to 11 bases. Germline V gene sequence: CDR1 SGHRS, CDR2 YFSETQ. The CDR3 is CASSATGSSYNEQFF. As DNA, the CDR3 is TGCGCCAGCAGCGCTACAGGGAGCTCCTACAATGAGCAGTTCTTC.

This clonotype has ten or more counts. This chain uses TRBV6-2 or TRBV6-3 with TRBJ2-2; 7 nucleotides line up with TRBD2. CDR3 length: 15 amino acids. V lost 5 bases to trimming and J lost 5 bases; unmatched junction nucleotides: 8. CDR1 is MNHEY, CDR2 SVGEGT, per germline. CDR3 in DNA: TGTGCCAGCAGTCGACTAGCCTCTAGTACCGGGGAGCTGTTTTTT. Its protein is CASSRLASSTGELFF.

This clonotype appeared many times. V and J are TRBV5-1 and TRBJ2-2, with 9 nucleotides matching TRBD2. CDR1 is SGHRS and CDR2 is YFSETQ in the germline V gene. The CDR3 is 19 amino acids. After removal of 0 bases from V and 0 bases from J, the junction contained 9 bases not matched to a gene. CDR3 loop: CASSLVGSGRSANTGELFF. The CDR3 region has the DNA TGCGCCAGCAGCTTGGTGGGTAGCGGGAGATCCGCGAACACCGGGGAGCTGTTTTTT.

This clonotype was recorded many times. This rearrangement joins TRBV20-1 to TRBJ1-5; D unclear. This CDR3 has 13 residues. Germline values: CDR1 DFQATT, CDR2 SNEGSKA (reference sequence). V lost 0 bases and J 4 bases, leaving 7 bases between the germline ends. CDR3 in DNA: TGCAGTGCTAGAGAGGGCACAAATCAGCCCCAGCATTTT. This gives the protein CSAREGTNQPQHF.

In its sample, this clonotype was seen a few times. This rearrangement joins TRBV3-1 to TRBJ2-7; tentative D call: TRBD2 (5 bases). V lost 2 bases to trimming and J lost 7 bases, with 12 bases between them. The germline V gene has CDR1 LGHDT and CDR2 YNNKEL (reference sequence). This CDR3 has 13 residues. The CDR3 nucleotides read TGTGCCAGCAGCCAACCGGCCTCGGGGGAGCAGTACTTC. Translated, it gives CASSQPASGEQYF.